Presented here are 28 T cell receptor beta chains from one specimen sequenced in a study of early T cells in non-severe SARS-CoV-2 infection. Each CDR3 protein gets one entry after TCRdb re-called the 5' RACE reads with MiXCR. The sample records tens of thousands of distinct CDR3 sequences, more than 13% being singletons. Sequenced material: whole blood. These receptors were collected from an adult who was a healthcare worker with PCR-confirmed SARS-CoV-2 infection or an uninfected control (not recorded which).

This clonotype was seen a few times. The chain links TRBV7-9 to TRBJ1-3; no firm D call. There are 15 residues in the CDR3. Trimming removed 5 bases at V and 4 bases at J, with 15 bases between. Germline-derived CDR1 and CDR2 are SEHNR and FQNEAQ (reference sequence). The CDR3 reads CASSTSGYTGNTIYF. The DNA for the CDR3 is TGTGCCAGCAGCACCTCAGGCTACACCGGAAACACCATATATTTT.

The V gene is TRBV7-2, the J gene TRBJ1-5; D gene uncertain. This CDR3 region has 13 residues. With 3 bases removed from V and 7 bases from J, the gap between germline ends came to 10 bases. Per the germline V gene, CDR1 is SGHTA and CDR2 is FQGNSA. The CDR3 DNA reads TGTGCCAGCAGCTTGGAGCTGGAACAGCCCCAGCATTTT. Translating gives CASSLELEQPQHF.

This rearrangement joins TRBV4-2 to TRBJ2-2, with TRBD2 matching 12 bases. This CDR3 has 16 amino acids. J lost 6 bases, V lost 8 bases, and 10 bases had no gene match. Germline CDR1 reads LGHNA; CDR2 reads YNFKEQ. CDR3 amino acids: CASRLAGGPIPGELFF. The CDR3 bases are TGTGCCAGCCGGCTAGCGGGAGGGCCCATTCCCGGGGAGCTGTTTTTT.

A word on this clonotype: Germline is not matched at one junction end, which may reflect a read error. CDR3 in amino acids: CVSSLSGGNTGELFF. The CDR3 bases are TGTGTCAGCAGCCTTAGCGGGGGGAACACCGGGGAGCTGTTTTTT. The chain recombines TRBV7-6 with TRBJ2-2, with 9 bases matching TRBD2. The CDR3 is 15 amino acids. From germline, CDR1 is SGHVS and CDR2 FNYEAQ.

V and J are TRBV7-2 and TRBJ2-1; D perhaps matches TRBD2 (6 bases). Germline V gene sequence: CDR1 SGHTA, CDR2 FQGNSA. The CDR3 consists of 13 residues. Trimming removed 6 bases at V and 4 bases at J, with 10 bases between. This CDR3 reads CASRGEDYNEQFF. In nucleotides, the CDR3 is TGTGCCAGCAGGGGGGAGGATTACAATGAGCAGTTCTTC.

This chain's CDR3 is CASSDGSNYGYTF. The CDR3 DNA reads TGTGCCAGCAGTGATGGGTCTAACTATGGCTACACCTTC. The chain has TRBV2 and TRBJ1-2; D uncertain. With 3 bases removed from V and 0 bases from J, the gap between germline ends came to 5 bases. CDR3 length equals 13 residues. Germline V CDR1 and CDR2: SNHLY, FYNNEI.

There are many counts of this clonotype. The gene calls are TRBV6-5 and TRBJ2-2, with 10 bases lining up with TRBD2. This CDR3 is built from 16 residues. The V gene end was trimmed by 2 bases and the J gene end by 5 bases; junction bases not matched to a gene: 5. Germline V gene sequence: CDR1 MNHEY, CDR2 SVGAGI. In nucleotides, the CDR3 is TGTGCCAGCAGTTACGGGCTAGCGGGAGTTACCGGGGAGCTGTTTTTT. It yields the protein CASSYGLAGVTGELFF.

This clonotype was counted between two and nine times. The chain employs TRBV7-9 and TRBJ2-7; the D is unclear. V gave up 1 base and J gave up 5 bases, with 12 bases separating them. The germline V gene has CDR1 SEHNR and CDR2 FQNEAQ (reference sequence). The CDR3 spans 14 residues. CDR3 sequence reads: CASSLGEGSHEQYF. The CDR3 DNA reads TGTGCCAGCAGCTTAGGGGAAGGAAGTCACGAGCAGTACTTC.

This clonotype was counted at least ten times. V and J are TRBV5-6 and TRBJ2-2; D not certain. The germline CDR1 and CDR2 sequences are SGHDT and YYEEEE. The CDR3 runs to 17 residues. V was trimmed by 4 bases and J by 6 bases, leaving 22 bases between them. Written as DNA, the CDR3 is TGTGCCAGCAGCCGACCTGGACGTAGTTTTCGGTCCGGGGAGCTGTTTTTT. Translation: CASSRPGRSFRSGELFF. The complete variable domain, with remaining parts taken from reference TRBV5-6 and TRBJ2-2, reads DAGVTQSPTHLIKTRGQQVTLRCSPKSGHDTVSWYQQALGQGPQFIFQYYEEEERQRGNFPDRFSGHQFPNYSSELNVNALLLGDSALYLCASSRPGRSFRSGELFFGEGSRLTVL.

This clonotype was counted between two and nine times. The V gene is TRBV5-5, the J gene TRBJ2-7; a possible D gene is TRBD1 (5 bases). Germline V lookup: CDR1 SGHKS, CDR2 YYEKEE (reference sequence). V dropped 7 bases and J dropped 6 bases, with 26 bases sitting between them. The CDR3 runs 16 residues. As DNA, the CDR3 is TGTGCCAGCGAAAGTGGGGCAACAGGTCGAGTCAGCGAGCAGTACTTC. As protein: CASESGATGRVSEQYF.

V and J are TRBV7-6 and TRBJ2-5; D may be TRBD2 (5 bases). Germline V lookup: CDR1 SGHVS, CDR2 FNYEAQ. V was clipped by 3 bases and J by 5 bases, with 10 bases between them. CDR3 size: 13 residues. The CDR3 protein is CASSFGVHETQYF. Here the CDR3 DNA reads TGTGCCAGCAGCTTCGGGGTTCACGAGACCCAGTACTTC.

The V gene is TRBV18, the J gene TRBJ2-5, with D tentatively TRBD1 (6 bases). The CDR3 runs to 14 residues. Germline V gene sequence: CDR1 KGHSH, CDR2 LQKENI. The V end was cut by 3 bases, the J end by 4 bases, with 12 bases between. This CDR3 reads CASSPSGAGETQYF. CDR3 bases: TGTGCCAGCTCACCTTCAGGGGCCGGAGAGACCCAGTACTTC.

This clonotype was seen a few times. The chain employs TRBV11-2 and TRBJ2-1; 8 bases agree with TRBD2. This CDR3 has 17 amino acids. CDR1 SGHAT and CDR2 FQNNGV come from the germline V gene. With V trimmed by 5 bases and J by 7 bases, 16 bases remained unmatched. The CDR3 nucleotides are TGTGCCAGCAGCCAACAAGGCGCGGGACTAGGTATAAATGAGCAGTTCTTC. This sequence encodes CASSQQGAGLGINEQFF.

The chain carries TRBV7-9 and TRBJ2-7; D is perhaps TRBD2 (6 bases). CDR3 size: 12 residues. Trimming stripped 6 bases from V and 6 bases from J, with 12 bases between. The germline V gene has CDR1 SEHNR and CDR2 FQNEAQ (reference sequence). Here the CDR3 DNA reads TGTGCCAGCAGACAAAGCGGGTCCGAGCAGTACTTC. Translating it yields CASRQSGSEQYF.

This clonotype was picked up a small number of times. V gene TRBV4-3 combines with J gene TRBJ2-7; tentatively, D is TRBD2 (5 bases). The CDR3 sequence is 16 residues long. The germline V gene has CDR1 LGHNA and CDR2 YSLEER. V dropped 0 bases and J dropped 7 bases, with 19 bases sitting between them. The CDR3 is CASSQDPRALTIEQYF. The CDR3, as DNA: TGCGCCAGCAGCCAAGATCCGAGGGCCCTTACGATAGAGCAGTACTTC.

J is TRBJ1-6 and V is TRBV28, with unresolved D. Germline V gene sequence: CDR1 MDHEN, CDR2 SYDVKM. Trimming removed 6 bases from V and 8 bases from J, with 17 bases in between. This CDR3 region has 15 residues. Here the CDR3 DNA reads TGTGCCAGCAGCCTAAGGCGCGAACCCTATTCACCCCTCCACTTT. This sequence encodes CASSLRREPYSPLHF. The variable domain in full, with the rest retrieved from reference TRBV28 and TRBJ1-6, is DVKVTQSSRYLVKRTGEKVFLECVQDMDHENMFWYRQDPGLGLRLIYFSYDVKMKEKGDIPEGYSVSREKKERFSLILESASTNQTSMYLCASSLRREPYSPLHFGNGTRLTVT.

This rearrangement joins TRBV20-1 to TRBJ2-3, with 8 bases that match TRBD2. CDR3 length: 13 amino acids. Germline CDR1 is DFQATT and CDR2 is SNEGSKA (reference sequence). The CDR3 reads CRVAGTSTDTQYF. For the CDR3, the DNA is TGCAGGGTAGCGGGGACTAGCACAGATACGCAGTATTTT.

The chain couples TRBV28 to TRBJ2-3; tentatively, D is TRBD1 (6 bases). This CDR3 comprises 14 residues. The V gene lost 6 bases and the J gene lost 5 bases, with 15 bases spanning the gap. In germline, CDR1 is MDHEN, CDR2 SYDVKM. The CDR3 DNA reads as TGTGCCAGCAGCCAGGGGTGGAGAGGAGATACGCAGTATTTT. Residues: CASSQGWRGDTQYF.

About this clonotype itself: A read error may be the cause here, since a much bigger clone is one base away. The CDR3 is CASSPTHPRDTGSDTQYF. CDR3 DNA: TGTGCCAGCAGCCCTACCCACCCAAGGGATACGGGTTCAGATACGCAGTATTTT. The V call is TRBV6-5, the J call TRBJ2-3; no reliable D call. CDR1 and CDR2 (germline): MNHEY, SVGAGI. V was pared by 6 bases and J by 4 bases, with 26 bases between. The CDR3 extends over 18 amino acids.

This clonotype was found a few times. This sequence joins TRBV20-1 and TRBJ1-4, with D possibly matching TRBD1 (6 bases). CDR1 DFQATT and CDR2 SNEGSKA come from the germline V gene (reference sequence). The V and J ends lost 1 base and 8 bases respectively, with 11 bases between them. The CDR3 spans 13 residues. CDR3 amino acids: CSARAPDREKLFF. In DNA, the CDR3 is TGCAGTGCTAGAGCCCCCGACAGGGAAAAACTGTTTTTT.

This clonotype has at least ten counts. V is TRBV20-1 and J is TRBJ2-5, with D tentatively TRBD1 or TRBD2 (5 bases each). In germline, CDR1 is DFQATT, CDR2 SNEGSKA (reference sequence). Deletions cut 3 bases from V and 2 bases from J, with 7 bases between. The CDR3 sequence is 12 residues long. CDR3 protein: CSASWGQETQYF. DNA of the CDR3: TGCAGTGCTAGCTGGGGGCAAGAGACCCAGTACTTC.

The V gene is TRBV20-1, the J gene TRBJ2-7; perhaps D is TRBD1 or TRBD2 (7 bases each). Trimming cost V 1 base and J 0 bases, with 13 bases left between them. This CDR3 has 15 residues. Germline CDR1 is DFQATT and CDR2 is SNEGSKA (reference sequence). The CDR3 DNA reads as TGCAGTGCTAGAGGGGGAGGGGGCGCCTCCTACGAGCAGTACTTC. Amino acid sequence: CSARGGGGASYEQYF.

The chain combines TRBV28 with TRBJ2-1; 7 positions match TRBD2. Germline V gives CDR1 MDHEN, CDR2 SYDVKM. This CDR3 has 16 amino acids. The ends lost 2 bases at V and 8 bases at J; junction bases unmatched: 12. Here the CDR3 DNA reads TGTGCCAGCAGTTTACCCATTAAGCGGGAATCTTATGAGCAGTTCTTC. Residues: CASSLPIKRESYEQFF.

This clonotype was observed at least ten times. The rearrangement joins TRBV7-9 to TRBJ1-5; unclear D gene. The CDR3 is made up of 12 amino acids. The germline V gene encodes CDR1 SEHNR and CDR2 FQNEAQ (reference sequence). V was shortened by 1 base and J by 6 bases, with 4 bases between the two germline ends. The CDR3 DNA follows: TGTGCCAGCAGCTTAGATTTTCAGCCCCAGCATTTT. As protein: CASSLDFQPQHF.

The chain employs TRBV6-5 and TRBJ2-1; 11 positions agree with TRBD2. Per germline, CDR1 MNHEY and CDR2 SVGAGI. The CDR3 extends over 18 amino acids. V shed 2 bases and J 4 bases; nucleotides not matched to a gene: 10. CDR3 residues: CASSYTAPGLAVYNEQFF. CDR3 nucleotides: TGTGCCAGCAGTTACACAGCCCCGGGACTAGCGGTTTACAATGAGCAGTTCTTC.

This chain connects TRBV28 to TRBJ1-2; weak D call: TRBD1 (6 bases). The CDR3 length is 12 residues. In germline, CDR1 is MDHEN, CDR2 SYDVKM. V lost 8 bases to trimming and J lost 5 bases, with 12 bases between them. The CDR3 is CASEGGTYGYTF. In nucleotides, the CDR3 is TGTGCCAGCGAGGGGGGAACTTATGGCTACACCTTC.

V gene TRBV24-1 combines with J gene TRBJ2-5, with D tentatively TRBD2 (7 bases). This CDR3 contains 15 residues. Germline lookup yields CDR1 KGHDR and CDR2 SFDVKD. Trimming left V 5 bases short and J 4 bases short, with 16 bases between. The CDR3 reads CATSALGGRGETQYF. The DNA of the CDR3 is TGTGCCACCAGTGCCTTGGGGGGGCGAGGAGAGACCCAGTACTTC.

V is TRBV11-3 and J is TRBJ2-1, with 11 nucleotides matching TRBD2. Germline V lookup: CDR1 SGHNT, CDR2 YENEEA. V shed 5 bases and J 3 bases; nucleotides not matched to a gene: 3. This CDR3 spans 15 amino acids. The CDR3: CASSTSGRYYNEQFF. DNA for the CDR3: TGTGCCAGCAGCACTAGCGGGAGATACTACAATGAGCAGTTCTTC. Using reference TRBV11-3 and TRBJ2-1 for the parts outside the CDR3, the full variable domain is EAGVVQSPRYKIIEKKQPVAFWCNPISGHNTLYWYLQNLGQGPELLIRYENEEAVDDSQLPKDRFSAERLKGVDSTLKIQPAELGDSAVYLCASSTSGRYYNEQFFGPGTRLTVL.